The rows below give T cell receptor beta chains drawn from one sample of a study of shared clonotypes between healthy human individuals. TCRdb's copy holds only in-frame clones and misses some; the assay was immunoSEQ multiplex PCR. The table shows hundreds of thousands of clones, with 75% to 85% occurring only once. The sample was PBMCs. The receptors shown here come from a woman aged 40 to 49 in good health. Some clones in this sample may be carry-over from other donors' samples. CDR3s include the opening cysteine and the closing phenylalanine or tryptophan. A D gene is named only where the DNA matches it firmly. The size entry is marked missing in some rows and otherwise reads once, few, many or a size class.

v_gene,len,d_gene,abundance,j_gene,CDR3nt,CDR3aa
TRBV10-3,16,TRBD2,-,TRBJ2-7,TGTGCCATCAGTGGACCTAGCGGGAGACACCTCTACGAGCAGTACTTC,CAISGPSGRHLYEQYF
TRBV4-3,15,TRBD2,-,TRBJ2-1,TGCGCCAGCAGCCAAAGTAGCGGGAGGGCCGGTGAGCAGTTCTTC,CASSQSSGRAGEQFF
TRBV5-1,12,-,-,TRBJ2-7,TGCGCCAGCAGCCGCGGACTCGAGGAGCAGTACTTC,CASSRGLEEQYF
TRBV7-8,13,TRBD1,-,TRBJ2-3,TGTGCCAGCAGCTTAGATACAGGGGGCTCCCAGTATTTT,CASSLDTGGSQYF
TRBV7-3,15,TRBD2,-,TRBJ2-1,TGTGCCAGCAGCTTAACCCCGGGACTATACTTTGAGCAGTTCTTC,CASSLTPGLYFEQFF
TRBV7-2,15,-,-,TRBJ1-2,TGTGCCAGCACCCCCCAACACACATCGAACTATGGCTACACCTTC,CASTPQHTSNYGYTF
TRBV27,18,TRBD2,-,TRBJ2-7,TGTGCCAGCAGTTCCCTTTCCCGAGGGCTAGCGGGAGTCTACGAGCAGTACTTC,CASSSLSRGLAGVYEQYF
TRBV7-2,14,TRBD2,-,TRBJ2-7,TGTGCCAGCACCCTACTAGCGGGTTCCTACGAGCAGTACTTC,CASTLLAGSYEQYF
TRBV18,17,TRBD2,-,TRBJ2-7,TGTGCCAGCTCACCAAGCGGGGGTGGCCGCACCAGCGGCGAGCAGTACTTC,CASSPSGGGRTSGEQYF
TRBV4-1,16,TRBD1,-,TRBJ1-2,TGCGCCAGCAGCCAAATTCCGGGACAGGGAGGTTATGGCTACACCTTC,CASSQIPGQGGYGYTF
TRBV2,15,TRBD2,-,TRBJ2-1,TGTGCCAGCAGAGCACTAGCGAGTGGGTACAATGAGCAGTTCTTC,CASRALASGYNEQFF
TRBV28,15,TRBD1,-,TRBJ1-2,TGTGCCAGCAGTCCCCCGAGGCAGGGGGCGAATGGCTACACCTTC,CASSPPRQGANGYTF
TRBV9,15,TRBD1,-,TRBJ2-7,TGTGCCAGCAGCCCAATCCGGGACAGCCCCTACGAGCAGTACTTC,CASSPIRDSPYEQYF
TRBV18,15,TRBD1,-,TRBJ1-2,TGTGCCAGCTCACCTGAGCAGGGGGACTGGGGAGGCTACACCTTC,CASSPEQGDWGGYTF
TRBV13,14,-,-,TRBJ1-2,TGTGCCAGCAGCTTAGTTCGGGGCCCCTATGGCTACACCTTC,CASSLVRGPYGYTF
TRBV28,14,TRBD2,-,TRBJ2-5,TGTGCCAGCAGAACTAGCGGGAGGGCGGAGACCCAGTACTTC,CASRTSGRAETQYF
TRBV7-8,15,-,many,TRBJ1-2,TGTGCCAGCAGCTTAGGAGGCAGGGGCGACTATGGCTACACCTTC,CASSLGGRGDYGYTF
TRBV4-2,16,TRBD1,-,TRBJ2-3,TGTGCCAGCAGCCAACAACGGACAGGGGGAACAGATACGCAGTATTTT,CASSQQRTGGTDTQYF
TRBV27,13,-,-,TRBJ2-2,TGTGCCAGCAGTTCTAATTCTCCCGGGGAGCTGTTTTTT,CASSSNSPGELFF
TRBV27,16,TRBD2,-,TRBJ2-3,TGTGCCAGCAGCCGACGGGAGGGCCGGAACACAGATACGCAGTATTTT,CASSRREGRNTDTQYF
TRBV13,15,-,-,TRBJ2-7,TGTGCCAGCAGCTACCGTTCGACAGGTTCCTACGAGCAGTACTTC,CASSYRSTGSYEQYF
TRBV5-1,14,-,-,TRBJ1-1,TGCGCCAGCAGCGTACAGGGAGGCTACACTGAAGCTTTCTTT,CASSVQGGYTEAFF
TRBV4-2,16,-,once,TRBJ1-4,TGTGCCAGCAGCCAAGCCCAGACTGCAACTAATGAAAAACTGTTTTTT,CASSQAQTATNEKLFF
TRBV5-1,19,-,-,TRBJ2-5,TGCGCCAGCAGCTTGGCCACCTCGGCCTCTGGGGGCGCCTCGGAGACCCAGTACTTC,CASSLATSASGGASETQYF
TRBV7-3,13,-,-,TRBJ2-3,TGTGCCAGCGCGGGTGCGGGGTCAGATACGCAGTATTTT,CASAGAGSDTQYF
TRBV30,14,TRBD1,-,TRBJ1-6,TGTGCCTCTGCGCTGGACAGGGCTAATTCACCCCTCCACTTT,CASALDRANSPLHF
TRBV25-1,18,-,few,TRBJ2-7,TGTGCCAGCAGTGATCCCGAGAGCCGCCGAGAGATCTCCTACGAGCAGTACTTC,CASSDPESRREISYEQYF
TRBV9,13,TRBD2,-,TRBJ2-1,TGTGCCAGCAGCGTAGGGACTAGCAACGAGCAGTTCTTC,CASSVGTSNEQFF
TRBV9,15,TRBD2,-,TRBJ2-7,TGTGCCAGCAGCGTAGATGGGGGGGTCGCCTACGAGCAGTACTTC,CASSVDGGVAYEQYF
TRBV2,14,-,-,TRBJ1-4,TGTGCCAGCAGTCGAACCCTACAAAATGAAAAACTGTTTTTT,CASSRTLQNEKLFF
TRBV15,15,-,few,TRBJ1-5,TGTGCCACCAGCAGAGGGTTGGGAAGCAATCAGCCCCAGCATTTT,CATSRGLGSNQPQHF
TRBV30,14,-,-,TRBJ1-6,TGTGCCTGGACTGGTACCTCCTATAATTCACCCCTCCACTTT,CAWTGTSYNSPLHF
TRBV7-9,15,TRBD1,-,TRBJ2-4,TGTGCCAGCAGCTCTCAGGGGGCGGCCAAAAACATTCAGTACTTC,CASSSQGAAKNIQYF
TRBV7-2,12,TRBD2,few,TRBJ2-7,TGTGCCAGCAGCGCGGGACTATACGAGCAGTACTTC,CASSAGLYEQYF
TRBV18,15,TRBD1,once,TRBJ2-3,TGTGCCAGCTCACCACAGGGGACAGGCACAGATACGCAGTATTTT,CASSPQGTGTDTQYF
TRBV2,18,-,-,TRBJ1-1,TGTGCCAGCAGTGAAAGGGCTTTGGCAGGCCTTTTGAACACTGAAGCTTTCTTT,CASSERALAGLLNTEAFF
TRBV5-1,17,TRBD2,-,TRBJ2-1,TGCGCCAGCAGCGTACTAGCGGATGGGAGTTCCTACAATGAGCAGTTCTTC,CASSVLADGSSYNEQFF
TRBV6-5,13,-,-,TRBJ2-5,TGTGCCAGCAGCCGGGGATCCCAAGAGACCCAGTACTTC,CASSRGSQETQYF
TRBV6-4,11,-,-,TRBJ2-1,TGTGCCAGCGGGGACTTGAATGAGCAGTTCTTC,CASGDLNEQFF
TRBV5-8,13,TRBD1,-,TRBJ2-5,TGTGCCAGCAGGAGCACAGGGGTGGAGACCCAGTACTTC,CASRSTGVETQYF